The entry below describes one TCR beta chain. The target of this receptor is not known. Qualities for individual bases were not recorded, and no much larger clone is one base off. The data belong to a study of technical replicates of blood from a few donors (TCRdb year 2017). The protocol used for the library was the immunoSEQ multiplex PCR assay. Here the immuneACCESS table is served through TCRdb, limited to in-frame sequences with V and J called. Missing clones are a known gap in these copies; in checked studies unresolved V genes cover under half, and the rest lacks a known reason. The sample table lists about 49,000 clones, roughly 90% of them with a count of one. The top ten hold 3% to 5% of the sample. Source material: PBMCs. The origin of this receptor is a human donor in good health. Some clones in this sample may be carry-over from other donors' samples.

This receptor has the CDR3 CASSLGRGLLTEAFF. The base sequence is TGTGCCAGCAGCCTGGGCCGTGGGCTTTTGACTGAAGCTTTCTTT. The chain uses TRBV7-9 and TRBJ1-1; no confident D gene assignment can be made. Inclusive of the bounding cysteine and phenylalanine, the CDR3 is 15 residues long. The DNA shown is the 45-base CDR3, in frame from base 1. The V end loses 5 bases and the J end loses 5 bases, and a stretch of 18 bases separates them. CDR1 and CDR2 are drawn from the germline V gene (reference sequence): SEHNR, FQNEAQ.